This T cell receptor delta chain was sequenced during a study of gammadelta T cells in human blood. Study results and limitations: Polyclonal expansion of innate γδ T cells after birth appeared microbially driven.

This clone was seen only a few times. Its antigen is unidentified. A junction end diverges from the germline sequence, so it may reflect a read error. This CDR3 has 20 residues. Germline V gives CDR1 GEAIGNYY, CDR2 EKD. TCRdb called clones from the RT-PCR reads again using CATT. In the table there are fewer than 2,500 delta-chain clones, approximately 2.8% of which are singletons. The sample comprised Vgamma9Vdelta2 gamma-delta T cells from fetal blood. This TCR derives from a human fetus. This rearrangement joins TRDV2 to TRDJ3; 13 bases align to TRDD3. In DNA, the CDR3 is TGTGCCTGTGACACGTACTGGGGGATACGCAGCTCCTGGGACCCCCGACAGATGTTTTTC. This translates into CACDTYWGIRSSWDPRQMFF.